The clone carrying this T cell receptor beta chain showed up just a few times. The data were obtained in a study of T cells after yellow fever vaccination. The V and J ends lost 7 bases and 3 bases, in that order; junction bases with no gene match: 15. The CDR3 loop spans 17 amino acids. Germline CDR1 is LGHDT and CDR2 is YNNKEL (reference sequence). TCRdb analysed the 5' RACE reads with MiXCR anew, one entry per CDR3 protein. The sample yields 95,000 to 150,000 distinct CDR3 sequences, around 7.4% seen once. The chain carries TRBV3-1 and TRBJ2-5, with 9 bases identical to TRBD2. The sample consisted of CD4+ T cells sorted from PBMCs, taken more than 8 days after the first yellow fever vaccination. The clonotype comes from a man between 18 and 29 years old who received the YFV17D yellow fever vaccine. The CDR3 DNA reads as TGTGCCAGCACCTCCGGAAAGGGGCGACTAGCGGAAGAGACCCAGTACTTC. Protein sequence: CASTSGKGRLAEETQYF.